The clone carrying this T cell receptor beta chain appeared a few times. These data originate in a study of blood T cells in healthy people across ages. Trimming removed 5 bases from V and 1 base from J, with 11 bases in between. CDR3 size: 13 residues. CDR1 is DFQATT, CDR2 SNEGSKA, per germline (reference sequence). Next came a second PCR, run for roughly 7 to 12 cycles, which used a sample-barcoded 5' primer along with a J-beta primer mix. Per-sample output comprised a minimum of 2.5 million paired-end reads containing CDR3. MiXCR, run by TCRdb on the 5' RACE reads, gives a single entry per CDR3 protein. Of 600,000 to 1,000,000 distinct CDR3 sequences listed, more than 45% are singletons. Donors were systemically healthy Caucasian individuals from Russia aged 6 to 90 years.

Sequenced sample: blood. The source is a man aged 25 to 40 in good health. The chain employs TRBV20-1 and TRBJ2-5; tentatively, D is TRBD2 (6 bases). In DNA, the CDR3 is TGCAGTGCTCCCTCTAGCGCCCAAGAGACCCAGTACTTC. It specifies CSAPSSAQETQYF.